This TCR beta chain was retrieved from a study of T-cell reconstitution after alpha-beta-depleted transplantation in children. Overall study findings and caveats: Hyperexpanded clones declined; after one year, newly produced T cells mostly supplied diversity. Some patients showed high day-60 TCRbeta diversity, which derived from surviving recipient T cells and thymic progenitors. By about two months after transplant, alpha-beta T cells reportedly arose from several hundred graft clones that had expanded.

This clonotype was recorded at least ten times. The antigen is undetermined. The TCRbeta library incorporated unique molecular identifiers. TCRdb fed the PCR reads into MiXCR, producing one record per CDR3 protein. The sample holds 300,000 or so distinct CDR3 sequences; over 20% are singletons and the top ten take 10% to 11%. V lost 4 bases and J lost 3, with 18 bases in between. Germline loops: CDR1 SQVTM, CDR2 ANQGSEA. This CDR3 is built from 15 residues. The receptor's source is a male patient younger than 18 who had a stem cell transplant for acute lymphoblastic leukemia, so the T cells may come from the graft donor. The source material was PBMCs, mostly from graft donor cells, sampled 180 days after TCRalphabeta/CD19-depleted stem cell transplant. The chain carries TRBV29-1 and TRBJ1-1; weak D call: TRBD1 (5 bases). The CDR3, as DNA: TGCAGCGTTGGCGCAGGGAGGTCGGTGGACACTGAAGCTTTCTTT. Residues: CSVGAGRSVDTEAFF.